One and the same sample provided the 25 T cell receptor beta chains below, sequenced in a study of blood T cell repertoires in COVID-19. The data were produced by immunoSEQ multiplex PCR, yet TCRdb's version contains in-frame clones alone and is incomplete. The repertoire holds hundreds of thousands of clones, 65% to 90% seen once, with approximately 5.1% in the top ten. The specimen was peripheral blood. The receptors stem from a man in his fifties with active or convalescent COVID-19.

This clone was seen only a few times. The chain couples TRBV12-5 to TRBJ1-5, with D possibly matching TRBD1 (5 bases). The CDR3 loop spans 13 amino acids. V lost 6 bases and J lost 5, with 11 bases in between. Germline loops: CDR1 LGHNT, CDR2 FRNRAP. The CDR3 nucleotides are TGTGCTAGTGGGGTGGACACTTATCAGCCCCAGCATTTT. This gives the protein CASGVDTYQPQHF. The complete variable domain, with remaining parts taken from reference TRBV12-5 and TRBJ1-5, reads DARVTQTPRHKVTEMGQEVTMRCQPILGHNTVFWYRQTMMQGLELLAYFRNRAPLDDSGMPKDRFSAEMPDATLATLKIQPSEPRDSAVYFCASGVDTYQPQHFGDGTRLSIL.

V is TRBV27 and J is TRBJ2-2; 7 bases align to TRBD1. The CDR3 is made up of 15 amino acids. Germline loops: CDR1 MNHEY, CDR2 SMNVEV (reference sequence). V was pared by 5 bases and J by 6 bases, with 9 bases of the junction left unmatched. Written as DNA, the CDR3 is TGTGCCAGCAGTCAGAGGGGGCGACAGCCCGGGGAGCTGTTTTTT. Translating gives CASSQRGRQPGELFF.

This chain uses TRBV28 with TRBJ1-5; 7 bases map to TRBD1. The germline V gene encodes CDR1 MDHEN and CDR2 SYDVKM. V shed 5 bases, J shed 5 bases, and the junction held 9 bases outside the gene matches. CDR3 length: 15 amino acids. The CDR3 loop reads CASSRPDRPHQPQHF. CDR3 nucleotides: TGTGCCAGCAGTCGACCGGACAGGCCCCATCAGCCCCAGCATTTT.

The CDR3 DNA sequence: TGTGCCAGCAGCACACGCCCGGACAGCCTAGAACTTTACTATGGCTACACCTTC. It encodes CASSTRPDSLELYYGYTF. The V and J genes are TRBV7-9 and TRBJ1-2; possibly TRBD1 for D (6 bases). The CDR3 totals 18 residues. The germline CDR1 and CDR2 sequences are SEHNR and FQNEAQ (reference sequence). The ends were cut back, 5 bases at V and 3 bases at J, with 25 bases in the middle.

This sequence joins TRBV2 and TRBJ1-5; D perhaps matches TRBD1 (6 bases). Per the germline V gene, CDR1 is SNHLY and CDR2 is FYNNEI. Deletions cut 8 bases from V and 2 bases from J, with 16 bases between. The CDR3 totals 15 residues. CDR3: CASRGQTYGNQPQHF. The CDR3, as DNA: TGTGCCAGCCGTGGACAGACGTACGGCAATCAGCCCCAGCATTTT.

This clone has only one observation. The V gene is TRBV4-1, the J gene TRBJ1-2; 9 positions match TRBD1. The CDR3 is 14 residues long. V gave up 0 bases and J gave up 5 bases; unmatched junction bases: 1. Germline V lookup: CDR1 MGHRA, CDR2 YSYEKL. CDR3 amino acids: CASSQDGTGYGYTF. CDR3 nucleotide sequence: TGCGCCAGCAGCCAAGATGGGACAGGGTATGGCTACACCTTC.

The sample holds one count of this clone. The chain recombines TRBV30 with TRBJ2-7; 10 bases map to TRBD2. The CDR3 contains 14 residues. The V gene's germline CDR1 is GTSNPN and CDR2 SVGIG (reference sequence). Trimming cost V 3 bases and J 5 bases; bases outside gene matches: 7. This CDR3 reads CAWRAAGGPNEQYF. CDR3 DNA: TGTGCCTGGAGGGCAGCGGGAGGGCCAAACGAGCAGTACTTC.

The rearrangement joins TRBV2 to TRBJ2-7; D call uncertain. CDR1 SNHLY and CDR2 FYNNEI come from the germline V gene. The CDR3 runs 11 residues. With 7 bases removed from V and 7 bases from J, the gap between germline ends came to 11 bases. The CDR3 sequence is CASILVLEQYF. The CDR3 DNA reads as TGTGCCAGCATTTTAGTGTTAGAGCAGTACTTC.

The V call is TRBV6-4, the J call TRBJ2-1; no clear D gene. Germline CDR1 is MRHNA and CDR2 is SNTAGT. The CDR3 spans 11 residues. The V and J ends lost 4 bases and 9 bases respectively, with 7 bases between them. The CDR3 loop is CASSVPGEQFF. For the CDR3, the DNA is TGTGCCAGCAGTGTGCCCGGTGAGCAGTTCTTC.

V usage is TRBV5-6 and J usage is TRBJ2-3; 12 bases are a match to TRBD2. From germline, CDR1 is SGHDT and CDR2 YYEEEE. With 4 bases clipped from V and 0 bases from J, the junction kept 0 bases outside the gene matches. This CDR3 is built from 15 residues. CDR3 amino acids: CASSLAGGSTDTQYF. The CDR3 DNA sequence: TGTGCCAGCAGCCTAGCGGGAGGGAGCACAGATACGCAGTATTTT.

This chain uses TRBV4-1 with TRBJ1-2, with 7 bases aligning to TRBD1. The V segment lost 0 bases and the J segment 2 bases; nucleotides outside the gene matches: 6. Germline V gene sequence: CDR1 MGHRA, CDR2 YSYEKL. There are 16 residues in the CDR3. CDR3 protein: CASSQDPRGQNYGYTF. The CDR3 region has the DNA TGCGCCAGCAGCCAAGACCCAAGGGGACAGAACTATGGCTACACCTTC.

The chain combines TRBV3-1 (or the pseudogene TRBV3-2) with TRBJ2-3; 9 bases are a match to TRBD2. This CDR3 comprises 17 residues. In germline, CDR1 is LGHDT, CDR2 YNNKEL (reference sequence). The junction had 10 bases not matched to a gene; V was cut back by 1 base and J by 5 bases. The CDR3 DNA is TGTGCCAGCAGCCAAGGGAGCGGGGCGGGAGGGCGAGATACGCAGTATTTT. Translating it yields CASSQGSGAGGRDTQYF.

This chain connects TRBV14 to TRBJ1-1; no clear D gene. The V gene's germline CDR1 is SGHDN and CDR2 FVKESK. The V and J ends lost 2 bases and 3 bases respectively, with 13 bases between them. The CDR3 loop spans 15 amino acids. This CDR3 is CASSQSRVGYTEAFF. The CDR3 coding sequence is TGTGCCAGCAGCCAATCGCGGGTCGGGTACACTGAAGCTTTCTTT.

The V gene is TRBV7-3, the J gene TRBJ2-1; 8 bases line up with TRBD1. Germline values: CDR1 SGHTA, CDR2 FQGTGA. The CDR3 extends over 15 amino acids. The V segment lost 4 bases and the J segment 1 base; nucleotides outside the gene matches: 3. DNA of the CDR3: TGTGCCAGCAGCTCGCAGGGGGCATCCTACAATGAGCAGTTCTTC. Its protein is CASSSQGASYNEQFF.

The V call is TRBV9, the J call TRBJ2-1; 10 bases align to TRBD2. Germline CDR1 reads SGDLS; CDR2 reads YYNGEE. This CDR3 has 15 residues. The trim removed 0 bases at V and 6 bases at J, leaving 3 bases unmatched. CDR3 nucleotides: TGTGCCAGCAGCGTAGAGGGACTAGCGATCAATGAGCAGTTCTTC. Translated: CASSVEGLAINEQFF.

As DNA, the CDR3 is TGTGCCAGCAGCCTACCAGGACTTTACGGCTACACCTTC. This translates into CASSLPGLYGYTF. This chain links TRBV12-3 or TRBV12-4 with TRBJ1-2; D remains unclear. Trimming removed 6 bases from V and 8 bases from J, with 16 bases in between. The CDR3 has 13 residues.

The chain combines TRBV27 with TRBJ1-5; TRBD1 is a possible D gene (6 bases). This CDR3 region has 14 residues. Germline V lookup: CDR1 MNHEY, CDR2 SMNVEV (reference sequence). The ends were cut back, 4 bases at V and 8 bases at J, with 15 bases in the middle. This chain's CDR3 is CASSSVGGLEPQHF. As DNA, the CDR3 is TGTGCCAGCAGTTCGGTCGGGGGGCTCGAGCCCCAGCATTTT.

V and J are TRBV14 and TRBJ2-1, with 7 bases that match TRBD2. This CDR3 is built from 16 residues. V dropped 5 bases and J dropped 3; count of bases not matched to a gene: 10. In germline, CDR1 is SGHDN, CDR2 FVKESK. The CDR3 coding sequence is TGTGCCAGCAGCAGATCCCTGGGGGACTACTACAATGAGCAGTTCTTC. Protein: CASSRSLGDYYNEQFF.

This clone was counted once. This sequence joins TRBV2 and TRBJ2-5; tentative D call: TRBD2 (7 bases). The CDR3 covers 17 residues. Looked up from germline, CDR1 is SNHLY and CDR2 is FYNNEI. The V end was cut by 5 bases, the J end by 5 bases, with 24 bases between. The CDR3 is CASSHRLRGGPGETQYF. The CDR3, as DNA: TGTGCCAGCAGTCATAGATTGCGCGGGGGCCCGGGGGAGACCCAGTACTTC.

The V gene is TRBV19, the J gene TRBJ1-5, with D hard to call. The CDR3 has 13 amino acids. The germline V gene encodes CDR1 LNHDA and CDR2 SQIVND (reference sequence). Trimming took off 3 bases at V and 11 bases at J, with 14 bases between the two ends. The chain's CDR3 is CASSIGAEFSQHF. The DNA of the CDR3 is TGTGCCAGTAGTATCGGAGCGGAGTTCTCCCAGCATTTT.

V usage is TRBV21-1 and J usage is TRBJ2-1; the DNA was not used to check the table's D call, TRBD1. TRBV21-1 is noted as a pseudogene. The CDR3 sequence is 17 residues long. The CDR3: CASSNRDREEEDNEQFF. The DNA for the CDR3 is TGTGCCAGCAGCAACCGGGACAGGGAAGAAGAAGACAATGAGCAGTTCTTC.

The gene calls are TRBV29-1 and TRBJ1-2; the D gene is possibly TRBD1 (6 bases). The germline gives CDR1 SQVTM, CDR2 ANQGSEA. V was pared by 4 bases and J by 2 bases, with 8 bases between. The CDR3 loop spans 12 amino acids. CDR3 sequence: CSVVTGNYGYTF. In DNA form, the CDR3 reads TGCAGCGTTGTCACAGGGAACTATGGCTACACCTTC.

The V and J genes are TRBV6-2 or TRBV6-3 and TRBJ2-2; TRBD1 matches 8 bases. V was pared by 5 bases and J by 5 bases, with 10 bases of the junction left unmatched. The germline V gene encodes CDR1 MNHEY and CDR2 SVGEGT. This CDR3 contains 16 residues. The CDR3 DNA reads TGTGCCAGCAGTCTTCGGACAGGGATTGTAACCGGGGAGCTGTTTTTT. Translation: CASSLRTGIVTGELFF.

The V and J genes are TRBV7-3 and TRBJ2-5; 10 positions match TRBD2. CDR1 and CDR2 from the germline V gene are SGHTA and FQGTGA. V trimming: 2 bases; J trimming: 7 bases; junction bases outside the gene matches: 10. The CDR3 spans 16 residues. In DNA form, the CDR3 reads TGTGCCAGCAGCTTATTAGCGGGAGGCCCGGACGGGACCCAGTACTTC. Translating it yields CASSLLAGGPDGTQYF. The full variable domain, with the rest looked up from reference TRBV7-3 and TRBJ2-5, is GAGVSQTPSNKVTEKGKYVELRCDPISGHTALYWYRQSLGQGPEFLIYFQGTGAADDSGLPNDRFFAVRPEGSVSTLKIQRTERGDSAVYLCASSLLAGGPDGTQYFGPGTRLLVL.

Comment on this clone: The same CDR3 also results from other DNA sequences found in this sample. This chain connects TRBV5-1 to TRBJ2-7, with 11 bases matching TRBD1. J was trimmed by 4 bases and V by 2 bases; bases with no gene match: 2. Per germline, CDR1 SGHRS and CDR2 YFSETQ. This CDR3 contains 14 residues. As DNA, the CDR3 is TGCGCCAGCAGCTTTGGGACAGGGGGGTACGAGCAGTACTTC. This sequence encodes CASSFGTGGYEQYF.